This paragraph covers one T cell receptor (beta chain) sequence. The antigen it binds to is not known. No much larger clonotype is one base removed from it; base qualities were not supplied. Each clonotype received, on average, about 10x coverage in deep resolution sequencing performed on a MiSeq, where the target depth lay between 1 in 1 million and 1 in 200,000 T cells. The immunoSEQ hsTCRB Kit was used to generate the TCR beta libraries. As for how the authors treated the data: ImmunoSEQ Data Assistant and ImmunoSEQ Analyzer were used for data analysis, and V, D and J genes were assigned according to IMGT definitions. Clonality was computed as one minus normalized Shannon entropy of productive rearrangement frequencies, ranging from 0 to 1. Only overrepresented clonotypes making up at least 0.05% of each patient's repertoire were included in the public clonotype analysis. About a dozen age-matched healthy donor repertoires from immuneACCESS served as clonality controls. Imported from immuneACCESS, the table was reduced by TCRdb to in-frame sequences with V and J called. These copies leave out some clones; in studies compared against another copy, an unresolved V gene accounts for under half, and the cause of the remainder is not known. The V and J calls and clone size are taken from that table; D and trimming were inferred from the DNA. In all, the sample holds about 45,000 clones, and approximately 65% of those were seen once. The ten most abundant clones make up about 22% of the sample.

The time point label for this specimen denotes: 20 to 30 months on ibrutinib. For TCR beta library preparation, around 1.8 micrograms of genomic DNA were extracted from the cryopreserved PBMCs. High-throughput TCR beta sequencing was performed on longitudinal blood samples from CLL patients receiving ibrutinib monotherapy. Patients were enrolled in a phase 2 open-label single-center ibrutinib monotherapy trial. The data were taken from a study of cytotoxic CD8 clonotypes in ibrutinib-treated CLL (dated by TCRdb to the early 2020s). At the level of the whole study: The cohort included around 15 treatment-naive and roughly ten relapsed/refractory patients; about 17 were IGHV unmutated. Partial responses were observed in roughly 24 patients and complete responses in 2; after a median follow-up of roughly 72 months, remission was maintained in around 14 patients and progression was observed in roughly 12. The response samples were drawn at a median of 12 months into treatment, with a range of about 6 to 40 months. An average of about 250,000 productive templates and some 99,000 productive rearrangements was obtained per sample. Of the approximately 90 people in the trial, around 24 had longitudinal samples available. Cryopreserved peripheral blood mononuclear cells were collected before treatment, at response, and at either disease progression or sustained remission. Every sample from remission and from progressive disease was obtained while the patients were still on ibrutinib. Summary of the overall study and its limitations: Baseline clonality was found to be higher than that of age-matched healthy donors and was strongly correlated with circulating CD8+ T-cell counts. An increase in clonality was observed at ibrutinib response, with clonality remaining stable during sustained remission and falling back toward baseline at progression. Sampling times were not matched between patients in sustained remission and patients whose disease was progressing, and lymph node repertoires were not examined. Public clonotypes were found to be uncommon and were observed to contract or remain stable during treatment; the increase in clonality was shown to reflect expansion of private clonotypes at ibrutinib response.

This clonotype was obtained from a human donor with chronic lymphocytic leukemia. The sample here was PBMCs, taken after 24 months of ibrutinib treatment.

In nucleotide form, the sequence is TGCGCCAGCAAACAGGGTAACACAGATACGCAGTATTTT. It specifies CASKQGNTDTQYF. The chain joins TRBV5-1 to TRBJ2-3; a tentative D match to TRBD1 spans 6 bases. CDR1 SGHRS and CDR2 YFSETQ were looked up in the germline V gene. V is pared back by 6 bases and J by 2 bases, with 10 bases lying between the germline termini. From the cysteine through the phenylalanine, the CDR3 covers 13 amino acids. Solely the CDR3 DNA is kept, with 39 bases framed from the first base.